The 26 T cell receptor beta chains below come from one sample, sequenced in a study of T cell changes during pregnancy in multiple sclerosis. Produced via immunoSEQ multiplex PCR; TCRdb's table is partial and in-frame only. The table lists 45,000 to 60,000 clones, roughly nine tenths of them singletons. Sample: CD8+ T cells from peripheral blood mononuclear cells, taken before pregnancy. Receptors were obtained from a female donor with multiple sclerosis, enrolled in a pregnancy study.

The chain recombines TRBV27 with TRBJ1-6, with no clear D. The CDR3 length is 14 residues. The V and J ends lost 2 bases and 6 bases respectively, with 8 bases between them. Germline values: CDR1 MNHEY, CDR2 SMNVEV (reference sequence). Here the CDR3 DNA reads TGTGCCAGCAGTTTAGGAGGGCCTAATTCACCCCTCCACTTT. This sequence encodes CASSLGGPNSPLHF.

This clone has a single count. The V call is TRBV4-1, the J call TRBJ1-1, with 7 bases matching TRBD1. The junction had 8 bases not matched to a gene; V was cut back by 4 bases and J by 0 bases. The CDR3 sequence is 16 residues long. Germline CDR1 MGHRA, CDR2 YSYEKL. The CDR3 region is CASSPRTGDLNTEAFF. DNA of the CDR3: TGCGCCAGCAGCCCCCGTACAGGGGACCTGAACACTGAAGCTTTCTTT.

This clone has only one observation. J is TRBJ2-2 and V is TRBV4-1; no clear D gene. Germline V CDR1 and CDR2: MGHRA, YSYEKL. V was clipped by 0 bases and J by 4 bases, with 12 bases between them. CDR3 length equals 16 residues. CDR3 DNA: TGCGCCAGCAGCCAAGATGAGGTAGCCGGCACCGGGGAGCTGTTTTTT. Residues: CASSQDEVAGTGELFF.

V and J are TRBV4-1 and TRBJ2-7, with D tentatively TRBD1 (6 bases). Germline CDR1 and CDR2: MGHRA and YSYEKL. This CDR3 region has 14 residues. V lost 5 bases and J lost 3, with 14 bases in between. CDR3 nucleotide sequence: TGCGCCAGCAGCGTAACCCCGGACAGCTACGAGCAGTACTTC. Translating gives CASSVTPDSYEQYF.

There are a few counts of this clone. The chain uses TRBV5-4 and TRBJ1-2; 7 nucleotides agree with TRBD1. This CDR3 spans 13 amino acids. Per the germline V gene, CDR1 is SGHNT and CDR2 is YYREEE (reference sequence). The ends lost 3 bases at V and 5 bases at J; junction bases unmatched: 4. The CDR3 sequence: CASSSTGDYGYTF. CDR3 nucleotide sequence: TGTGCCAGCAGCTCCACAGGGGATTATGGCTACACCTTC.

This chain joins TRBV11-1 and TRBJ2-3; the match to TRBD2 covers 9 bases. Germline V gene sequence: CDR1 SGHAT, CDR2 FQDESV (reference sequence). CDR3 length: 16 amino acids. Germline trimming cut 2 bases from V and 5 bases from J; bases unmatched to any gene: 8. The CDR3: CASSLPRGGLQDTQYF. DNA of the CDR3: TGTGCCAGCAGCTTACCGCGGGGGGGGCTGCAAGATACGCAGTATTTT.

J is TRBJ2-7 and V is TRBV6-5; D may be TRBD2 (5 bases). Trimming shortened V by 7 bases and J by 2 bases, and 12 bases separated the two germline ends. Germline loops: CDR1 MNHEY, CDR2 SVGAGI. This CDR3 spans 13 amino acids. The CDR3 coding sequence is TGTGCCAGCACTCCGGACGGGACCTACGAGCAGTACTTC. Protein: CASTPDGTYEQYF.

This clone was observed once. The V gene is TRBV28, the J gene TRBJ1-5; tentative D call: TRBD1 (6 bases). Deletions cut 7 bases from V and 1 base from J, with 17 bases between. From germline, CDR1 is MDHEN and CDR2 SYDVKM. The CDR3 covers 16 residues. The CDR3 spells CASITYYRASNQPQHF. Written as DNA, the CDR3 is TGTGCCAGCATCACGTACTACAGGGCGAGCAATCAGCCCCAGCATTTT.

The chain carries TRBV21-1 and TRBJ1-1; the table assigns TRBD1, which was not confirmed against the DNA. TRBV21-1 is shown as a pseudogene. This CDR3 comprises 17 residues. The CDR3 DNA sequence: TGTGCCAGCAGCAAAGGAGACCGACAGGGCTCGAACACTGAAGCTTTCTTT. This translates into CASSKGDRQGSNTEAFF.

The chain uses TRBV7-6 and TRBJ2-7; 9 nucleotides align to TRBD1. This CDR3 is built from 13 residues. Germline lookup yields CDR1 SGHVS and CDR2 FNYEAQ. V lost 3 bases to trimming and J lost 5 bases; unmatched junction nucleotides: 2. The CDR3 coding sequence is TGTGCCAGCAGCTTCGGACAGGGGAACGAGCAGTACTTC. Translation: CASSFGQGNEQYF.

This sequence joins TRBV19 and TRBJ1-4; TRBD1 might be the D (5 bases). The germline CDR1 and CDR2 sequences are LNHDA and SQIVND (reference sequence). V gave up 6 bases and J gave up 6 bases, with 23 bases separating them. The CDR3 spans 17 residues. The CDR3 nucleotides are TGTGCCAGTAGCCCGCCGATAGAGGGCAGGGAGGATGAAAAACTGTTTTTT. Protein sequence: CASSPPIEGREDEKLFF.

The chain joins TRBV9 to TRBJ1-1, with 7 bases fitting TRBD1. The CDR3 consists of 15 residues. Per the germline V gene, CDR1 is SGDLS and CDR2 is YYNGEE. Trimming at V came to 3 bases and at J to 1 base, leaving 6 bases not matched to a gene. CDR3 in DNA: TGTGCCAGCAGCGGAACAGGGGCTGGGAACACTGAAGCTTTCTTT. Translation: CASSGTGAGNTEAFF. The full variable domain, in which reference TRBV9 and TRBJ1-1 provide the parts outside the CDR3, is DSGVTQTPKHLITATGQRVTLRCSPRSGDLSVYWYQQSLDQGLQFLIQYYNGEERAKGNILERFSAQQFPDLHSELNLSSLELGDSALYFCASSGTGAGNTEAFFGQGTRLTVV.

The chain has TRBV13 and TRBJ2-3; D ambiguous. The CDR3 extends over 15 amino acids. Germline CDR1 and CDR2: PRHDT and FYEKMQ (reference sequence). Trimming cost V 10 bases and J 2 bases, with 19 bases left between them. As DNA, the CDR3 is TGTGCCACCTACCTGTCTACCTCTAACACAGATACGCAGTATTTT. This translates into CATYLSTSNTDTQYF.

The chain combines TRBV30 with TRBJ1-5, with D perhaps TRBD1 (6 bases). Germline V lookup: CDR1 GTSNPN, CDR2 SVGIG (reference sequence). The CDR3 covers 13 residues. V lost 4 bases and J 2 bases, leaving 9 bases between the germline ends. The CDR3 bases are TGTGCCTGGAAGGCAGGGGGCAATCAGCCCCAGCATTTT. Translating gives CAWKAGGNQPQHF.

The chain is built from TRBV29-1 and TRBJ2-7; tentative D call: TRBD1 (6 bases). Per germline, CDR1 SQVTM and CDR2 ANQGSEA. Trimming stripped 7 bases from V and 3 bases from J, with 13 bases between. The CDR3 spans 12 residues. The CDR3 region is CSGATGSYEQYF. The CDR3 DNA sequence: TGCAGCGGAGCGACAGGCAGCTACGAGCAGTACTTC.

Note on this clone: The same CDR3 arises from other DNA sequences in this sample as well. This chain joins TRBV29-1 and TRBJ2-7; D perhaps matches TRBD2 (6 bases). Between the trimmed V and J ends, which lost 0 bases and 6 bases, there was a span of 12 bases. CDR1 is SQVTM, CDR2 ANQGSEA, per germline. CDR3 size: 13 residues. The CDR3 DNA sequence: TGCAGCGTTGAAGATCCGGAGGGAGTCGAGCAGTACTTC. It specifies CSVEDPEGVEQYF.

The chain couples TRBV5-5 to TRBJ2-3, with 13 bases aligning to TRBD2. The CDR3 is 16 amino acids. Germline CDR1 SGHKS, CDR2 YYEKEE (reference sequence). The ends lost 3 bases at V and 4 bases at J; junction bases unmatched: 5. The CDR3 region is CASSSRTSGGPDTQYF. The CDR3 nucleotides read TGTGCCAGCAGCTCTAGGACTAGCGGGGGACCAGATACGCAGTATTTT.

This clone came up once. The genes are TRBV7-9 and TRBJ1-4; no firm D call. There are 14 residues in the CDR3. V was pared by 5 bases and J by 6 bases, with 13 bases between. The germline gives CDR1 SEHNR, CDR2 FQNEAQ (reference sequence). This CDR3 is CASSPGEAYEKLFF. CDR3 in DNA: TGTGCCAGCAGCCCCGGAGAAGCGTATGAAAAACTGTTTTTT.

The CDR3: CASSSGAGGRTGELFF. The CDR3 DNA is TGTGCCAGCAGCTCCGGGGCAGGGGGCCGGACCGGGGAGCTGTTTTTT. The rearrangement joins TRBV7-9 to TRBJ2-2; TRBD1 aligns across 8 bases. Germline-derived CDR1 and CDR2 are SEHNR and FQNEAQ (reference sequence). The CDR3 totals 16 residues. V shed 4 bases, J shed 5 bases, and the junction held 9 bases outside the gene matches.

The rearrangement uses TRBV5-1 and TRBJ2-7; 9 bases are a match to TRBD1. V trimming: 4 bases; J trimming: 5 bases; junction bases outside the gene matches: 13. Germline loops: CDR1 SGHRS, CDR2 YFSETQ. This CDR3 comprises 16 residues. The CDR3 region is CASSGTIGTGPDEQYF. CDR3 coding DNA: TGCGCCAGCAGCGGGACGATCGGGACAGGGCCGGACGAGCAGTACTTC.

Only one count was recorded for this clone. The V gene is TRBV13, the J gene TRBJ1-1, with D perhaps TRBD1 (6 bases). The CDR3 is made up of 13 amino acids. Germline CDR1 is PRHDT and CDR2 is FYEKMQ (reference sequence). The V end lost 5 bases, the J end lost 7 bases, and 14 bases lay between the germline ends. The CDR3 loop reads CASSANRVGEAFF. The CDR3 bases are TGTGCCAGCAGCGCGAACAGGGTTGGTGAAGCTTTCTTT.

The chain recombines TRBV11-2 with TRBJ2-7, with D unclear. CDR3 size: 13 residues. Germline CDR1 reads SGHAT; CDR2 reads FQNNGV. Trimming shortened V by 6 bases and J by 0 bases, and 9 bases separated the two germline ends. The CDR3 sequence is CASRRPLSYEQYF. CDR3 coding DNA: TGTGCCAGCAGGAGGCCCCTCTCCTACGAGCAGTACTTC.

The V call is TRBV30, the J call TRBJ2-7, with 9 bases that match TRBD1. The CDR3 has 14 residues. CDR1 GTSNPN and CDR2 SVGIG come from the germline V gene (reference sequence). The V and J ends lost 3 bases and 1 base, in that order; junction bases with no gene match: 4. Here the CDR3 reads CAWSTGTGSYEQYF. In nucleotides, the CDR3 is TGTGCCTGGAGCACCGGGACAGGGTCCTACGAGCAGTACTTC.

The chain links TRBV27 to TRBJ2-1, with D unclear. The CDR3 covers 11 residues. V lost 2 bases and J 8 bases, leaving 4 bases between the germline ends. Germline V gene lookup returns CDR1 MNHEY and CDR2 SMNVEV (reference sequence). The CDR3 spells CASSLGDEQFF. The CDR3 coding sequence is TGTGCCAGCAGTTTAGGAGATGAGCAGTTCTTC.

A remark on this clone: One junction end disagrees with the germline gene, perhaps due to a read error. This CDR3 is CASSLSGNQPQHF. CDR3 sequence (DNA): TGTGCCAGCAGCTTAAGCGGCAACCAGCCCCAGCATTTT. The J gene is TRBJ1-5, the V gene TRBV7-3; D gene ambiguous. The CDR3 runs 13 residues. Germline values: CDR1 SGHTA, CDR2 FQGTGA.

In this sample, this clone turned up once. The V gene is TRBV6-5, the J gene TRBJ2-7; TRBD2 matches at 8 bases. V was pared by 2 bases and J by 0 bases, with 6 bases of the junction left unmatched. Germline CDR1 and CDR2: MNHEY and SVGAGI. The CDR3 runs 16 residues. The CDR3, as DNA: TGTGCCAGCAGTTACCGCGGGGGGAGAAGCTCCTACGAGCAGTACTTC. This encodes CASSYRGGRSSYEQYF.